This TCR beta chain comes out of a study of CD8 T cells in ankylosing spondylitis. In its sample, this clonotype was seen many times. Its antigen remains unidentified. Regarding the study as a whole: One TCR beta motif, made up of under ten highly homologous variants, appeared characteristic of ankylosing spondylitis blood.

Germline-derived CDR1 and CDR2 are SGHTA and FQGNSA. The CDR3 loop spans 15 amino acids. The V end lost 2 bases, the J end lost 3 bases, and 14 bases lay between the germline ends. TCRdb called the 5' RACE reads again in MiXCR, with one record for every CDR3 protein. The profile shows more than 650,000 distinct CDR3 sequences, roughly 10% of them singletons. This sequence was found in a male donor with ankylosing spondylitis. This chain links TRBV7-2 with TRBJ2-7; TRBD2 is a possible D gene (6 bases). The material sequenced was blood, either unsorted or a sorted T cell fraction (not recorded which). The CDR3: CASSLLGLAIYEQYF. The CDR3 nucleotides read TGTGCCAGCAGCTTACTCGGGCTAGCGATCTACGAGCAGTACTTC.